Below, 24 T cell receptor beta chains from the same sample are listed, as sequenced in a study of CD8 T cells in Susac syndrome. Roughly 0.45 to 1 ug RNA was reverse transcribed with random hexamers. TCRdb ran MiXCR on the immunoSEQ multiplex PCR reads and lists one entry per CDR3 protein. The table shows fewer than 350,000 distinct CDR3 sequences, with about 91% occurring only once. Sequencing was done on a sample of CD4+ T cells from PBMCs. The receptors were sampled from a human donor with multiple sclerosis.

The V and J genes are TRBV15 and TRBJ2-7; perhaps TRBD1 as D (6 bases). Deletions cut 3 bases from V and 5 bases from J, with 20 bases between. In germline, CDR1 is LNHNV, CDR2 YYDKDF (reference sequence). This CDR3 spans 16 amino acids. The CDR3: CATSRGAGGTFNEQYF. The CDR3 nucleotides read TGTGCCACCAGCAGGGGGGCGGGTGGGACGTTCAACGAGCAGTACTTC.

The chain recombines TRBV5-1 with TRBJ2-3; D is perhaps TRBD1 or TRBD2 (5 bases each). Looked up from germline, CDR1 is SGHRS and CDR2 is YFSETQ. The CDR3 contains 17 residues. Between the trimmed V and J ends, which lost 6 bases and 3 bases, there was a span of 23 bases. The CDR3 is CASTYRVVGGGTDTQYF. The CDR3, as DNA: TGCGCCAGCACCTACCGTGTAGTAGGTGGGGGTACAGATACGCAGTATTTT.

This chain connects TRBV10-3 to TRBJ2-7; possible D gene TRBD1, 5 bases. Trimming stripped 0 bases from V and 2 bases from J, with 11 bases between. The CDR3 spans 15 residues. CDR1 is ENHRY, CDR2 SYGVKD, per germline. The CDR3 region has the DNA TGTGCCATCAGTGAGTCTGTAGGGGTCCCCTACGAGCAGTACTTC. Translation gives CAISESVGVPYEQYF.

This chain connects TRBV29-1 to TRBJ2-2, with D maybe TRBD2 (6 bases). The CDR3 runs to 15 residues. Germline V gene data show CDR1 as SQVTM and CDR2 as ANQGSEA. V gave up 4 bases and J gave up 0 bases, with 12 bases separating them. DNA of the CDR3: TGCAGCGTTGCGGTGGGAGGCACGAACACCGGGGAGCTGTTTTTT. Protein sequence: CSVAVGGTNTGELFF.

The genes are TRBV28 and TRBJ2-5, with D hard to call. This CDR3 comprises 13 residues. Per the germline V gene, CDR1 is MDHEN and CDR2 is SYDVKM. V lost 5 bases to trimming and J lost 7 bases, with 14 bases between them. This chain's CDR3 is CASSLSDQSTQYF. In nucleotides, the CDR3 is TGTGCCAGCAGTCTATCAGATCAGTCGACCCAGTACTTC.

The CDR3 nucleotides read TGTGCCAGCAGCCTACCCCAGGACAGGAATCGCTCACCCCTCCACTTT. It is translated as CASSLPQDRNRSPLHF. V and J are TRBV11-2 and TRBJ1-6; 7 bases align to TRBD1. CDR3 length: 16 amino acids. Germline-derived CDR1 and CDR2 are SGHAT and FQNNGV. The ends lost 5 bases at V and 10 bases at J; junction bases unmatched: 14.

The genes are TRBV12-3 or TRBV12-4 and TRBJ2-7; D gene ambiguous. V lost 3 bases, J lost 0 bases, and 12 bases lay in between. This CDR3 has 15 residues. The CDR3: CASSFSSQISYEQYF. The CDR3 bases are TGTGCCAGCAGTTTTAGTAGTCAGATCTCCTACGAGCAGTACTTC.

The chain uses TRBV18 and TRBJ2-5; the D is unclear. Germline V gene sequence: CDR1 KGHSH, CDR2 LQKENI. The CDR3 has 15 amino acids. Trimming took off 3 bases at V and 5 bases at J, with 16 bases between the two ends. CDR3 nucleotides: TGTGCCAGCTCACCGACGGACGGATCGGGTGAGACCCAGTACTTC. Amino acid sequence: CASSPTDGSGETQYF.

This clonotype has a single count. The rearrangement links TRBV19 to TRBJ2-7; D is possibly TRBD2 (5 bases). V lost 3 bases and J lost 3, with 12 bases in between. The germline gives CDR1 LNHDA, CDR2 SQIVND (reference sequence). The CDR3 totals 14 residues. CDR3: CASSMGAYNYEQYF. The CDR3 bases are TGTGCCAGTAGTATGGGAGCCTATAACTACGAGCAGTACTTC.

The CDR3 DNA follows: TGTGCCAGCCGGCAGGGATCCAATGAGCAGTTCTTC. It specifies CASRQGSNEQFF. This sequence joins TRBV6-6 and TRBJ2-1, with D possibly being TRBD1 (5 bases). V was clipped by 8 bases and J by 6 bases, with 11 bases between them. Looked up from germline, CDR1 is MNHNY and CDR2 is SVGAGI (reference sequence). The CDR3 length is 12 residues.

This sequence joins TRBV30 and TRBJ2-5; D uncertain. Germline loops: CDR1 GTSNPN, CDR2 SVGIG (reference sequence). The CDR3 is 17 residues long. V gave up 0 bases and J gave up 2 bases, with 19 bases separating them. In DNA, the CDR3 is TGTGCCTGGAGTGTAGGGCTCAGGCTGAGTCCTCAAGAGACCCAGTACTTC. The encoded protein is CAWSVGLRLSPQETQYF.

The chain couples TRBV5-1 to TRBJ2-3; tentatively, D is TRBD2 (6 bases). There are 14 residues in the CDR3. Germline CDR1 is SGHRS and CDR2 is YFSETQ. V was cut by 0 bases and J by 6 bases, with 11 bases left in between. CDR3 in DNA: TGCGCCAGCAGCTTGGTGGCGGGGCAGGATACGCAGTATTTT. Protein: CASSLVAGQDTQYF. Full variable domain (outside the CDR3, taken from reference TRBV5-1 and TRBJ2-3): KAGVTQTPRYLIKTRGQQVTLSCSPISGHRSVSWYQQTPGQGLQFLFEYFSETQRNKGNFPGRFSGRQFSNSRSEMNVSTLELGDSALYLCASSLVAGQDTQYFGPGTRLTVL.

The chain combines TRBV7-8 with TRBJ1-4; no clear D gene. CDR3 length: 15 residues. Germline V gene sequence: CDR1 SGHVS, CDR2 FQNEAQ. Trimming shortened V by 5 bases and J by 5 bases, and 15 bases separated the two germline ends. The CDR3 loop is CASSPNYGPNEKLFF. Written as DNA, the CDR3 is TGTGCCAGCAGCCCAAACTATGGTCCAAATGAAAAACTGTTTTTT.

There are a few counts of this clonotype. This sequence joins TRBV28 and TRBJ2-7, with 8 bases lining up with TRBD1. The trim removed 4 bases at V and 1 base at J, leaving 6 bases unmatched. The CDR3 has 15 residues. Per germline, CDR1 MDHEN and CDR2 SYDVKM. DNA for the CDR3: TGTGCCAGCAGTTCTTCCGGGACAGGTTCCTACGAGCAGTACTTC. Translation gives CASSSSGTGSYEQYF.

This chain connects TRBV5-1 to TRBJ2-1; D gene uncertain. Looked up from germline, CDR1 is SGHRS and CDR2 is YFSETQ. The CDR3 has 13 amino acids. V lost 2 bases and J 7 bases, leaving 10 bases between the germline ends. In nucleotides, the CDR3 is TGCGCCAGCAGCTTCGAATGGGGTAATGAGCAGTTCTTC. It translates to CASSFEWGNEQFF.

The CDR3 loop is CSAEGDSVYNEQFF. The CDR3 coding sequence is TGCAGTGCGGAGGGGGACAGCGTATACAATGAGCAGTTCTTC. V usage is TRBV20-1 and J usage is TRBJ2-1, with a tentative D call TRBD1 (7 bases). The CDR3 is 14 residues long. V lost 6 bases and J 4 bases, leaving 16 bases between the germline ends. Germline CDR1 reads DFQATT; CDR2 reads SNEGSKA (reference sequence).

This rearrangement joins TRBV6-2 or TRBV6-3 to TRBJ2-3; TRBD2 matches at 11 bases. CDR1 and CDR2 from the germline V gene are MNHEY and SVGEGT. Trimming cost V 8 bases and J 5 bases; bases outside gene matches: 12. This CDR3 contains 16 residues. CDR3 amino acids: CASGKFSGRAQDTQYF. The DNA for the CDR3 is TGTGCCAGCGGAAAATTTAGCGGGAGGGCCCAAGATACGCAGTATTTT.

This clonotype showed up just a few times. At one of its ends the junction is not consistent with the germline gene, which may arise from a read error. This chain links TRBV12-3 or TRBV12-4 with TRBJ1-4, with D perhaps TRBD1 (6 bases). The CDR3 runs 14 residues. Written as DNA, the CDR3 is TGTGCCAGCAGTCCCGGGACAACCAATGAAAAACTGTTTTTT. It specifies CASSPGTTNEKLFF.

The chain uses TRBV24-1 and TRBJ2-3, with D perhaps matching TRBD2 (6 bases). Per germline, CDR1 KGHDR and CDR2 SFDVKD. CDR3 length equals 16 residues. V was cut by 3 bases and J by 5 bases, with 17 bases left in between. The chain's CDR3 is CATSDRTGGEGDTQYF. CDR3 coding DNA: TGTGCCACCAGTGATCGCACCGGGGGAGAGGGAGATACGCAGTATTTT.

The chain employs TRBV7-9 and TRBJ2-5, with unresolved D. V lost 1 base, J lost 5 bases, and 8 bases lay in between. CDR1 is SEHNR and CDR2 is FQNEAQ in the germline V gene (reference sequence). This CDR3 region has 13 residues. CDR3 residues: CASSLGVTETQYF. CDR3 nucleotide sequence: TGTGCCAGCAGCTTAGGAGTTACGGAGACCCAGTACTTC.

The J gene is TRBJ2-7, the V gene TRBV2, with 8 nucleotides matching TRBD2. Trimming removed 4 bases from V and 6 bases from J; junction bases left unmatched: 8. The CDR3 has 14 amino acids. Germline V gene data show CDR1 as SNHLY and CDR2 as FYNNEI. CDR3: CASSVGTRGLEQYF. CDR3 nucleotides: TGTGCCAGCAGTGTCGGGACTAGGGGTCTCGAGCAGTACTTC.

The chain couples TRBV5-1 to TRBJ1-1; 7 bases are shared with TRBD1. CDR1 and CDR2 from the germline V gene are SGHRS and YFSETQ. This CDR3 is built from 16 residues. J lost 1 base, V lost 0 bases, and 6 bases had no gene match. DNA for the CDR3: TGCGCCAGCAGCTTGGGAATGGGACAGACGAACACTGAAGCTTTCTTT. Its protein product is CASSLGMGQTNTEAFF.

The rearrangement uses TRBV5-6 and TRBJ2-5; no reliable D call. Germline V lookup: CDR1 SGHDT, CDR2 YYEEEE. This CDR3 has 14 residues. V lost 4 bases to trimming and J lost 1 base, with 11 bases between them. The CDR3 here is CASSVPGSQETQYF. CDR3 nucleotide sequence: TGTGCCAGCAGCGTACCGGGCTCCCAAGAGACCCAGTACTTC.

The chain joins TRBV20-1 to TRBJ2-5, with D possibly matching TRBD1 (6 bases). CDR3 size: 13 residues. The germline gives CDR1 DFQATT, CDR2 SNEGSKA (reference sequence). The ends were cut back, 6 bases at V and 9 bases at J, with 20 bases in the middle. The CDR3 sequence: CSARAPGHGAQYF. The CDR3, as DNA: TGCAGTGCGCGGGCCCCGGGACACGGGGCCCAGTACTTC.